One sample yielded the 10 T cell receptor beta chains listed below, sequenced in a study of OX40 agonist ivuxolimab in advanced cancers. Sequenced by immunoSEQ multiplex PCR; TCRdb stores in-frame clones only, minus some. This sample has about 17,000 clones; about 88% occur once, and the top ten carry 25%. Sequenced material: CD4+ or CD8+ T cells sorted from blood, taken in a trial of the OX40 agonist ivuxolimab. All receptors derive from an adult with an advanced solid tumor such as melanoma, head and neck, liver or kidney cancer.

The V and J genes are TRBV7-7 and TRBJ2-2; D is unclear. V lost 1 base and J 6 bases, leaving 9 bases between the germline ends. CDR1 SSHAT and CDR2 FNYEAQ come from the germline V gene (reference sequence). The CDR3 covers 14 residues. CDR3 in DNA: TGTGCCAGCAGCTTAGAAGGGCGCGCCGGGGAGCTGTTTTTT. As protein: CASSLEGRAGELFF.

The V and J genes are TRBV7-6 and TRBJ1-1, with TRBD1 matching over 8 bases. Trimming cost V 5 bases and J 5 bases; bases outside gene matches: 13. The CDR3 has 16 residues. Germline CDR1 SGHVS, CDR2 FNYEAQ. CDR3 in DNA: TGTGCCAGCAGCGTTGAACCAGGGGGCTCTTGGACTGAAGCTTTCTTT. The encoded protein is CASSVEPGGSWTEAFF.

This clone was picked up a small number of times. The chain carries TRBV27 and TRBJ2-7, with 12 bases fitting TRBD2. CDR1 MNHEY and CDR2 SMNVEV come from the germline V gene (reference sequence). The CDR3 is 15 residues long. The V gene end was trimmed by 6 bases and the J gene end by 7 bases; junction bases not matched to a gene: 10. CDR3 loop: CASSTSSGGAVEQYF. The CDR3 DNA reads TGTGCCAGCAGCACATCTAGCGGGGGGGCGGTTGAGCAGTACTTC.

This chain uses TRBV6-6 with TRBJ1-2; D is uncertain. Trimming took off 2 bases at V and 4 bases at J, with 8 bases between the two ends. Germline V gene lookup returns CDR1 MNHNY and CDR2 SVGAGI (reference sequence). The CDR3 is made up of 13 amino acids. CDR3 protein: CASSYGPLYGYTF. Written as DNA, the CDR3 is TGTGCCAGCAGTTACGGTCCCCTCTATGGCTACACCTTC.

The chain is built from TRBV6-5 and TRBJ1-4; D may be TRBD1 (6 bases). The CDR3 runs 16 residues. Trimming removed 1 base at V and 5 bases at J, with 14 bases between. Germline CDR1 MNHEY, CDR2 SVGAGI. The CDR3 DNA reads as TGTGCCAGCAGTTACTTGCCAGGGGCGTCCAATGAAAAACTGTTTTTT. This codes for CASSYLPGASNEKLFF.

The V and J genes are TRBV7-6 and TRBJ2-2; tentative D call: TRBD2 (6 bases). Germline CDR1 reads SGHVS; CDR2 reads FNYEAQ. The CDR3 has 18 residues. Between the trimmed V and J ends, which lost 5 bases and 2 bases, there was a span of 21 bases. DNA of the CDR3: TGTGCCAGCAGCACCGGACTCGTAGCGGTGGCTAACACCGGGGAGCTGTTTTTT. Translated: CASSTGLVAVANTGELFF.

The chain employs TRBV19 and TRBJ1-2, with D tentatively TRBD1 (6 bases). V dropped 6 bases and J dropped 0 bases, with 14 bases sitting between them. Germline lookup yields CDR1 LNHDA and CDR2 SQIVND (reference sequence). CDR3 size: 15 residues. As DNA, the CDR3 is TGTGCCAGTAGCGATCAGGGGACGACTAACTATGGCTACACCTTC. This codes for CASSDQGTTNYGYTF.

CDR3 sequence: CASSETGKTEAFF. Here the CDR3 DNA reads TGTGCCAGCAGCGAGACAGGGAAAACTGAAGCTTTCTTT. This rearrangement joins TRBV9 to TRBJ1-1; 7 bases are a match to TRBD1. The germline V gene has CDR1 SGDLS and CDR2 YYNGEE. With 3 bases clipped from V and 5 bases from J, the junction kept 4 bases outside the gene matches. The CDR3 contains 13 residues.

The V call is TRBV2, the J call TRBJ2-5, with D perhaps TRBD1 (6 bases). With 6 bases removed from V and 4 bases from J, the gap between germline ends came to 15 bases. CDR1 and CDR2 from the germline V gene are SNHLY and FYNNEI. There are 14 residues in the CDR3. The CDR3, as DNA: TGTGCCAGCAGCATAAGCATGGGGGCAGAGACCCAGTACTTC. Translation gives CASSISMGAETQYF.

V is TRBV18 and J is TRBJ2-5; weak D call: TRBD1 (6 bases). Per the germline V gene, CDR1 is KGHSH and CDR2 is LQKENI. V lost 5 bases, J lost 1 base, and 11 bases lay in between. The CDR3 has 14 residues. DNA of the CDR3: TGTGCCAGCTCATTCACAGGGACCCAAGAGACCCAGTACTTC. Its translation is CASSFTGTQETQYF.